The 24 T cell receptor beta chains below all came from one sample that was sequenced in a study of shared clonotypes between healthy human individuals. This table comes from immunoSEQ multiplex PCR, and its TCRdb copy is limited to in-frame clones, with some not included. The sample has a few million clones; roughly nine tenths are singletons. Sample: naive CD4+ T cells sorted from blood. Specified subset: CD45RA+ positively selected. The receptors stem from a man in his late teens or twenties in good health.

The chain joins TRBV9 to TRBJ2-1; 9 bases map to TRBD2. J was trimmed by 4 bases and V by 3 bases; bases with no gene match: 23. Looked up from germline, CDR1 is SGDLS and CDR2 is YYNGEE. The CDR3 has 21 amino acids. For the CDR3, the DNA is TGTGCCAGCAGCGCACCCCTCGGGACGGCTAGCGGGGATAAGAGGTACAATGAGCAGTTCTTC. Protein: CASSAPLGTASGDKRYNEQFF. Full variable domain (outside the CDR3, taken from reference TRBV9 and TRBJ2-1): DSGVTQTPKHLITATGQRVTLRCSPRSGDLSVYWYQQSLDQGLQFLIQYYNGEERAKGNILERFSAQQFPDLHSELNLSSLELGDSALYFCASSAPLGTASGDKRYNEQFFGPGTRLTVL.

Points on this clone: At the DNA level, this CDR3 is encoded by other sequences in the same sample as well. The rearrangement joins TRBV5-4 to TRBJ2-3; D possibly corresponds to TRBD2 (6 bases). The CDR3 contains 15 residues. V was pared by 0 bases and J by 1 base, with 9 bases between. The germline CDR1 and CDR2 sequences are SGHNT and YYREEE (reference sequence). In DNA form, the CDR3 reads TGTGCCAGCAGCTTGGGGCCGGGGGGCACAGATACGCAGTATTTT. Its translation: CASSLGPGGTDTQYF.

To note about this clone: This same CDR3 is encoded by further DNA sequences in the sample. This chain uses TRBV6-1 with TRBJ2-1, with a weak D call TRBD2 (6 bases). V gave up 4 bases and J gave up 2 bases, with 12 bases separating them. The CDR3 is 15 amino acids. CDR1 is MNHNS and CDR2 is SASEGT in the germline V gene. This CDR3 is CASSGAGGPYNEQFF. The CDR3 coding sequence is TGTGCCAGCAGTGGGGCCGGGGGACCCTACAATGAGCAGTTCTTC.

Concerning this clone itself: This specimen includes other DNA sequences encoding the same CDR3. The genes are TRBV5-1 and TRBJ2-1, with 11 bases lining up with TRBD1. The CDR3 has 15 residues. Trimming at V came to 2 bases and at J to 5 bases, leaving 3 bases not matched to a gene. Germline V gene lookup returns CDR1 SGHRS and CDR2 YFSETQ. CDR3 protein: CASSLGQGAHNEQFF. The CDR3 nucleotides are TGCGCCAGCAGCTTAGGACAGGGGGCCCACAATGAGCAGTTCTTC.

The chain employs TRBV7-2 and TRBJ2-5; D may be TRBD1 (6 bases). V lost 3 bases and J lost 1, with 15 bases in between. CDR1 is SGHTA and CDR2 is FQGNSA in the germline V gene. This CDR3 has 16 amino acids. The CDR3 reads CASSLDSFAPQETQYF. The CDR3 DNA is TGTGCCAGCAGCTTGGACAGTTTTGCCCCCCAAGAGACCCAGTACTTC.

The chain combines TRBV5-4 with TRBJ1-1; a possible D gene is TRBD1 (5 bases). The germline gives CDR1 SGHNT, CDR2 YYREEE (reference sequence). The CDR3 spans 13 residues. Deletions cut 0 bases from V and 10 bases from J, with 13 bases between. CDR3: CASSLDEGTSAFF. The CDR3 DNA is TGTGCCAGCAGCTTGGATGAGGGGACTTCAGCTTTCTTT.

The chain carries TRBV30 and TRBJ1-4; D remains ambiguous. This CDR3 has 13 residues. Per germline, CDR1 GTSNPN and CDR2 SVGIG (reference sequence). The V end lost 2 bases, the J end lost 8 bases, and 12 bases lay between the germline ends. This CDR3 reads CAWSYRAVEKLFF. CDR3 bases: TGTGCCTGGAGTTACAGAGCGGTCGAAAAACTGTTTTTT.

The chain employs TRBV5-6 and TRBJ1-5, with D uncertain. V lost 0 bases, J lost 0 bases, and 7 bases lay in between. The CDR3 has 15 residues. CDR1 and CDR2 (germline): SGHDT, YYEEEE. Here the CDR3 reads CASSLGTHSNQPQHF. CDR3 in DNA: TGTGCCAGCAGCTTGGGAACACATAGCAATCAGCCCCAGCATTTT.

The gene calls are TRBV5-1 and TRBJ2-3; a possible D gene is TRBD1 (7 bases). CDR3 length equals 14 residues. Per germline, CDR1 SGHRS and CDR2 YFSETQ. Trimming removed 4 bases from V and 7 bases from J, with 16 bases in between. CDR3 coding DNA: TGCGCCAGCAGCCCCCAGGGGGGCGCGAATACGCAGTATTTT. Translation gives CASSPQGGANTQYF.

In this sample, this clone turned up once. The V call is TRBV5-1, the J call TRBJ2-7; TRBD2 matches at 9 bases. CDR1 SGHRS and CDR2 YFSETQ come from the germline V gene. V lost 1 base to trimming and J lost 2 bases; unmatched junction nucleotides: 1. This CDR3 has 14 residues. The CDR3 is CASSLSSGAYEQYF. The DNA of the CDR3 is TGCGCCAGCAGCTTGTCTAGCGGGGCCTACGAGCAGTACTTC.

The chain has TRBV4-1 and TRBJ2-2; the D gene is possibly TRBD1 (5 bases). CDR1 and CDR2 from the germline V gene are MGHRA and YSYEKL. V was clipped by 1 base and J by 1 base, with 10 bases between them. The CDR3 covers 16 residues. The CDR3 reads CASSQVRTGNTGELFF. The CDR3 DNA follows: TGCGCCAGCAGCCAAGTAAGAACAGGGAACACCGGGGAGCTGTTTTTT.

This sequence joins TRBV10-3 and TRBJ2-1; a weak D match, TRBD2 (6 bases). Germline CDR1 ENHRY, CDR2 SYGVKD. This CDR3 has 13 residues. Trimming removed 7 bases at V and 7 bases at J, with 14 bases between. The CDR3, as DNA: TGTGCCATCATAGGAGGGCCCAGTAATGAGCAGTTCTTC. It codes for CAIIGGPSNEQFF.

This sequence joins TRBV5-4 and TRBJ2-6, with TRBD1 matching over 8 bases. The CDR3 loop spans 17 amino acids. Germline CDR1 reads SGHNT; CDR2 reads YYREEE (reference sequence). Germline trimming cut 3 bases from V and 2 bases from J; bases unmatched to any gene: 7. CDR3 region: CASSSDRVLTGANVLTF. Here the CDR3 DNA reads TGTGCCAGCAGCTCGGACAGGGTCTTAACTGGGGCCAACGTCCTGACTTTC.

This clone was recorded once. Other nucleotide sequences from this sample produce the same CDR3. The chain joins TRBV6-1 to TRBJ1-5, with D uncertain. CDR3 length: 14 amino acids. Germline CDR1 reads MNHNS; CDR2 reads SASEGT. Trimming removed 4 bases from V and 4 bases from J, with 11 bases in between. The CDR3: CASSGGGGNQPQHF. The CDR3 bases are TGTGCCAGCAGTGGAGGTGGCGGAAATCAGCCCCAGCATTTT.

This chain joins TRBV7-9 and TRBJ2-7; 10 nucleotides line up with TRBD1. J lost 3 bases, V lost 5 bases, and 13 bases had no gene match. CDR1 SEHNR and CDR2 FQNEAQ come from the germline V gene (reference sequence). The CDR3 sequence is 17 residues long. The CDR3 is CASSRIIGTGAGYEQYF. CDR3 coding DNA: TGTGCCAGCAGCCGCATAATCGGGACAGGGGCTGGCTACGAGCAGTACTTC.

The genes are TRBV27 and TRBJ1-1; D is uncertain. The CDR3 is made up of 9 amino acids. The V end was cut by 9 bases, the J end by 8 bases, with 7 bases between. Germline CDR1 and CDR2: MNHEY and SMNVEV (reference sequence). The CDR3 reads CARRREAFF. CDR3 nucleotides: TGTGCCAGAAGACGGGAAGCTTTCTTT.

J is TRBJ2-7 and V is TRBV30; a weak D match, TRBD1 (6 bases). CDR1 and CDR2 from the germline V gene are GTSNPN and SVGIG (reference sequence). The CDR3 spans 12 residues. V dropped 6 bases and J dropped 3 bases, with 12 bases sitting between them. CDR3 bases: TGTGCCTGTTGTCCAGGGGACTACGAGCAGTACTTC. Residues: CACCPGDYEQYF. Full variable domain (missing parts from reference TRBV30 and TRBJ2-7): SQTIHQWPATLVQPVGSPLSLECTVEGTSNPNLYWYRQAAGRGLQLLFYSVGIGQISSEVPQNLSASRPQDRQFILSSKKLLLSDSGFYLCACCPGDYEQYFGPGTRLTVT.

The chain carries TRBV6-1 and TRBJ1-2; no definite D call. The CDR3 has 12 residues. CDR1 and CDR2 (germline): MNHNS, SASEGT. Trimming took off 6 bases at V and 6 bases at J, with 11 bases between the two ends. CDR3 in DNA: TGTGCCAGCAGCAGGACGGTCAATGGCTACACCTTC. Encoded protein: CASSRTVNGYTF.

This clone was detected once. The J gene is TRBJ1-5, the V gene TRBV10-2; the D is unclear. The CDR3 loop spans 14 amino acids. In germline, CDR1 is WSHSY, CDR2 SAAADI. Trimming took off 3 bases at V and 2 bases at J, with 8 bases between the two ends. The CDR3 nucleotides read TGCGCCAGCAGTGACCAGGCGGGCAATCAGCCCCAGCATTTT. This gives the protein CASSDQAGNQPQHF.

The CDR3 coding sequence is TGCGCCAGCAGCCAAGATCCCTTTGGCTACACCTTC. Amino acid sequence: CASSQDPFGYTF. V gene TRBV4-3 combines with J gene TRBJ1-2; D unresolved. The CDR3 is made up of 12 amino acids. Per germline, CDR1 LGHNA and CDR2 YSLEER. Trimming took off 0 bases at V and 7 bases at J, with 6 bases between the two ends.

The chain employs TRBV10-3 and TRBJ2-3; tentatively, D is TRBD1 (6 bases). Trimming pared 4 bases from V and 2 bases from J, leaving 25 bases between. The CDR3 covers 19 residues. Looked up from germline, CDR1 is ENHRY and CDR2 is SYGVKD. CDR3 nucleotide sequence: TGTGCCATCAGTGCCCTGGGGGCAGGGCCCGGACTGAACACAGATACGCAGTATTTT. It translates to CAISALGAGPGLNTDTQYF.

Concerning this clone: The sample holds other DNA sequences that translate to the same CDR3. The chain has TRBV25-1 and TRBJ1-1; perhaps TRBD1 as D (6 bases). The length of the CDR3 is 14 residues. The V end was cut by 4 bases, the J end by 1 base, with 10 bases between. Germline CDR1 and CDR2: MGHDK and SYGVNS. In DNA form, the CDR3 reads TGTGCCAGCAGTGCCAGGGGTGGGAACACTGAAGCTTTCTTT. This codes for CASSARGGNTEAFF. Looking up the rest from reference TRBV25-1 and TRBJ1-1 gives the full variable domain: EADIYQTPRYLVIGTGKKITLECSQTMGHDKMYWYQQDPGMELHLIHYSYGVNSTEKGDLSSESTVSRIRTEHFPLTLESARPSHTSQYLCASSARGGNTEAFFGQGTRLTVV.

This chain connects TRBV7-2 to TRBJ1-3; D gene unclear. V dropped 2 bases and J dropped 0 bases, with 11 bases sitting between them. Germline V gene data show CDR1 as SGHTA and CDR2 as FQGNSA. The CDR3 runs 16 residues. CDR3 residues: CASSLRLGSSGNTIYF. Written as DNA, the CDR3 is TGTGCCAGCAGCTTAAGGCTGGGCAGCTCTGGAAACACCATATATTTT.

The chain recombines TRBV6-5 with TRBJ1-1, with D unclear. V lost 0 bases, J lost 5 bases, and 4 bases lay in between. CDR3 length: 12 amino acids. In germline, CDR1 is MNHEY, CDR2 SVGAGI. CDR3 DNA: TGTGCCAGCAGTTACTCAAGTACTGAAGCTTTCTTT. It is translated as CASSYSSTEAFF.